Below, 6 T cell receptor beta chains from the same sample are listed, as sequenced in a study of OX40 agonist ivuxolimab in advanced cancers. Profiling relied on immunoSEQ multiplex PCR, and the TCRdb table lists in-frame clones only, not all of them. Here the sample spans tens of thousands of clones, around 86% being singletons. The sample consisted of CD4+ or CD8+ T cells sorted from blood, taken in a trial of the OX40 agonist ivuxolimab. These receptors were taken from an adult with an advanced solid tumor such as melanoma, head and neck, liver or kidney cancer.

The chain is built from TRBV6-5 and TRBJ1-3, with 7 bases identical to TRBD1. This CDR3 has 13 residues. V shed 4 bases, J shed 7 bases, and the junction held 4 bases outside the gene matches. Germline CDR1 MNHEY, CDR2 SVGAGI. The CDR3 is CASSLDRANTIYF. Here the CDR3 DNA reads TGTGCCAGCAGTTTAGACAGGGCGAACACCATATATTTT.

The chain employs TRBV11-2 and TRBJ2-7; 8 nucleotides match TRBD2. There are 15 residues in the CDR3. The V gene's germline CDR1 is SGHAT and CDR2 FQNNGV. With 0 bases clipped from V and 3 bases from J, the junction kept 4 bases outside the gene matches. The CDR3: CASSLDASGFYEQYF. CDR3 sequence (DNA): TGTGCCAGCAGCTTAGACGCTAGCGGGTTCTACGAGCAGTACTTC.

The V and J genes are TRBV5-1 and TRBJ1-2, with unresolved D. V lost 0 bases and J lost 4, with 13 bases in between. The CDR3 length is 15 residues. Germline CDR1 and CDR2: SGHRS and YFSETQ. The CDR3 DNA reads as TGCGCCAGCAGCTTGGCCCTCCCGGACGGCTATGGCTACACCTTC. Its protein is CASSLALPDGYGYTF.

The J gene is TRBJ1-1, the V gene TRBV11-2; unclear D gene. CDR1 is SGHAT, CDR2 FQNNGV, per germline. The CDR3 loop spans 19 amino acids. The V end lost 6 bases, the J end lost 2 bases, and 28 bases lay between the germline ends. CDR3 amino acids: CASRKFTPARTAHNTEAFF. DNA for the CDR3: TGTGCCAGCAGAAAATTCACCCCGGCCAGGACGGCACATAACACTGAAGCTTTCTTT.

The chain employs TRBV6-6 and TRBJ1-4, with 8 bases aligning to TRBD1. Trimming at V came to 6 bases and at J to 3 bases, leaving 3 bases not matched to a gene. CDR3 length: 14 amino acids. From germline, CDR1 is MNHNY and CDR2 SVGAGI (reference sequence). The CDR3 sequence is CASRPRGPNEKLFF. Written as DNA, the CDR3 is TGTGCCAGCAGACCCAGGGGGCCTAATGAAAAACTGTTTTTT.

This clone has a handful of counts. J is TRBJ1-1 and V is TRBV19, with 10 bases that match TRBD1. J gave up 4 bases and V 2 bases, and 4 bases lay outside the gene matches. The CDR3 spans 15 residues. CDR1 and CDR2 from the germline V gene are LNHDA and SQIVND (reference sequence). CDR3 residues: CASSITGTGVTEAFF. Written as DNA, the CDR3 is TGTGCCAGTAGTATAACCGGGACAGGGGTCACTGAAGCTTTCTTT.